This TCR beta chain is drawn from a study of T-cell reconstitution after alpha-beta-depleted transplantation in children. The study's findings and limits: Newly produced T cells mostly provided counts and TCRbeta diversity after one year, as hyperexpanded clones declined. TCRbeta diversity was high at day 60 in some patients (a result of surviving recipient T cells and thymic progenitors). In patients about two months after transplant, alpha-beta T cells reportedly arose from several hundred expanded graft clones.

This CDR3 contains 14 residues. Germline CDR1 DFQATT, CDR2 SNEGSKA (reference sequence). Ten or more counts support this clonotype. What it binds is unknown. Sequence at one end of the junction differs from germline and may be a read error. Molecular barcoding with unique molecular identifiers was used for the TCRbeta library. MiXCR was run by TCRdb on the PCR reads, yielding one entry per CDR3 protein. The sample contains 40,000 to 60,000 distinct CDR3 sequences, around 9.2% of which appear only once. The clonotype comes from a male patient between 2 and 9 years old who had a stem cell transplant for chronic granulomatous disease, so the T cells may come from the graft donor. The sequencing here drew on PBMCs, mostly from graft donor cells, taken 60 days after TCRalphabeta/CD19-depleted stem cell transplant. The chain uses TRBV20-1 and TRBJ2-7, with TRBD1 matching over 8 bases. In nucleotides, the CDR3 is TGCAGTGCTCGAGACCGGGACAGGCTCCACGAGCAGTACTTC. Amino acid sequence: CSARDRDRLHEQYF.